The source of this TCR beta chain is a study of neurological immune-mediated disorders. Time point meaning: technical triplicate 3. Study results and limitations: No expanded-clone CDR3 amino acid sequence recurred across subjects, suggesting private TCR-beta repertoires.

Remarks on this clonotype: The antigen remains undetermined.

Via MiXCR, TCRdb re-called the 5' RACE reads, giving one row per CDR3 protein. The sample consists of approximately 40,000 distinct CDR3 sequences, about 22% of them appearing once. The germline V and J ends were trimmed by 2 bases and 1 base, with 11 bases remaining between them. Germline CDR1 reads SNHLY; CDR2 reads FYNNEI. The CDR3 sequence is 16 residues long. The sample comprised PBMCs. The V and J genes are TRBV2 and TRBJ2-2; D gene unclear. The origin of this receptor is a man between 60 and 75 years old with HTLV-1-associated myelopathy (HAM/TSP). As DNA, the CDR3 is TGTGCCAGCAGTGAACCCCAATTCGGGAACACCGGGGAGCTGTTTTTT. Its protein product is CASSEPQFGNTGELFF.